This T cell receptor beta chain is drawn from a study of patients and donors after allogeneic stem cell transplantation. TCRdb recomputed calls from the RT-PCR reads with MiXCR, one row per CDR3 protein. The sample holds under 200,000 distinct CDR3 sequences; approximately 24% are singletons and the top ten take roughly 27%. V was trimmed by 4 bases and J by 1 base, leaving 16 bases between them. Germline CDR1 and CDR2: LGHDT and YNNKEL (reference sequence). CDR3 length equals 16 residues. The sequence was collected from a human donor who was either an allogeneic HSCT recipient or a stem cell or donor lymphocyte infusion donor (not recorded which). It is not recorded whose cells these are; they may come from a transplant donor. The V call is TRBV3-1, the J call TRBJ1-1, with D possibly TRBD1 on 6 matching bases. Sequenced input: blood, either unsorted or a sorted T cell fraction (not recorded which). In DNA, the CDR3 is TGTGCCAGCAGCCGCGGATCGACAGGATCGAACACTGAAGCTTTCTTT. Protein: CASSRGSTGSNTEAFF.